This is a list of T cell receptor beta chains from one sample in a study of T cell responses to AZD1222 COVID-19 vaccine. The data were produced by immunoSEQ multiplex PCR, yet TCRdb's version contains in-frame clones alone and is incomplete. The table records over 150,000 clones, just under 95% of them present only once. The material was peripheral blood, obtained 28 days after the second dose of the MenACWY control vaccine. These receptors were obtained from an adult who received the MenACWY meningococcal vaccine as a control. CDR3s include the opening cysteine and the closing phenylalanine or tryptophan. A D gene is named only where the DNA matches it firmly. For some rows the clone size is stated as once, few or many, or as a class when expanded; others skip it.

D gene: -; V gene: TRBV6-6; J gene: TRBJ2-7; clone size: -; CDR3 DNA: TGTGCCAGCCACGGCGCTTGGGGGTACGAGCAGTACTTC; CDR3 protein: CASHGAWGYEQYF
D gene: -; V gene: TRBV7-9; J gene: TRBJ1-2; clone size: -; CDR3 DNA: TGTGCCAGCAGCTTAGCCTATGGCTACACCTTC; CDR3 protein: CASSLAYGYTF
D gene: TRBD2; V gene: TRBV5-4; J gene: TRBJ2-5; clone size: once; CDR3 DNA: TGTGCCAGCAGCGTCCCGGGACTAGCGGGGGGCCCCTACTTC; CDR3 protein: CASSVPGLAGGPYF
D gene: -; V gene: TRBV5-4; J gene: TRBJ1-2; clone size: -; CDR3 DNA: TGTGCCAGCAGCCCGGGAGGCGAAGTCCGGGGCTATGGCTACACCTTC; CDR3 protein: CASSPGGEVRGYGYTF
D gene: TRBD1; V gene: TRBV6-4; J gene: TRBJ1-5; clone size: -; CDR3 DNA: TGTGCCAGCAGTGACTCCGGTTCCAGGGGGCGCAGCGTCCGGAATCAGCCCCAGCATTTT; CDR3 protein: CASSDSGSRGRSVRNQPQHF
D gene: -; V gene: TRBV7-9; J gene: TRBJ1-2; clone size: once; CDR3 DNA: TGTGCCAGCAGCTTATTACAGACTAACTATGGCTACACCTTC; CDR3 protein: CASSLLQTNYGYTF
D gene: TRBD2; V gene: TRBV5-1; J gene: TRBJ2-5; clone size: -; CDR3 DNA: TGCGCCAGCAGCTTGGACCGGGGGTTAACTAGCGTACGAGAGACCCAGTACTTC; CDR3 protein: CASSLDRGLTSVRETQYF
D gene: TRBD1; V gene: TRBV5-1; J gene: TRBJ1-4; clone size: -; CDR3 DNA: TGCGCCAGCAGCCCTGGGACAGCAAATGAAAAACTGTTTTTT; CDR3 protein: CASSPGTANEKLFF
D gene: -; V gene: TRBV3-1/TRBV3-2; J gene: TRBJ2-7; clone size: -; CDR3 DNA: TGTGCCAGCAGCCAAGATTCAGTGTCGCCCGAGCAGTACTTC; CDR3 protein: CASSQDSVSPEQYF
D gene: -; V gene: TRBV5-4; J gene: TRBJ1-1; clone size: -; CDR3 DNA: TGTGCCAGCAGCCCCGGATGGTTAAACACTGAAGCTTTCTTT; CDR3 protein: CASSPGWLNTEAFF
D gene: TRBD1; V gene: TRBV5-1; J gene: TRBJ1-2; clone size: -; CDR3 DNA: TGCGCCAGCAGCTTACGGACAGGGGTTAACTATGGCTACACCTTC; CDR3 protein: CASSLRTGVNYGYTF
D gene: -; V gene: TRBV7-3; J gene: TRBJ1-1; clone size: -; CDR3 DNA: TGTGCCAGCAGCTTAATGCTGAACACTGAAGCTTTCTTT; CDR3 protein: CASSLMLNTEAFF
D gene: -; V gene: TRBV19; J gene: TRBJ1-2; clone size: -; CDR3 DNA: TGTGCCAGTAGTATAGTAGCCAGGGGCTTTGATGGCTACACCTTC; CDR3 protein: CASSIVARGFDGYTF
D gene: TRBD1; V gene: TRBV28; J gene: TRBJ1-2; clone size: -; CDR3 DNA: TGTGCCAGCAGTTTGACAGGGGGAGCTAACTATGGCTACACCTTC; CDR3 protein: CASSLTGGANYGYTF
D gene: TRBD2; V gene: TRBV9; J gene: TRBJ2-1; clone size: -; CDR3 DNA: TGTGCCAGCAGCTTCTCCCCGACTAGCGGTATCTACAATGAGCAGTTCTTC; CDR3 protein: CASSFSPTSGIYNEQFF
D gene: -; V gene: TRBV3-1/TRBV3-2; J gene: TRBJ1-6; clone size: -; CDR3 DNA: TGTGCCAGCAGCCCCCACGTCCCTTCACCCCTCCACTTT; CDR3 protein: CASSPHVPSPLHF
D gene: -; V gene: TRBV3-1/TRBV3-2; J gene: TRBJ2-3; clone size: few; CDR3 DNA: TGTGCCAGCAGCCAAGATGTCAGCACAGATACGCAGTATTTT; CDR3 protein: CASSQDVSTDTQYF